This T cell receptor (beta chain) appears in the sequencing data of a study of T cells in Graves' hyperthyroidism and ophthalmopathy. Overall study context: Prior to any treatment, at the point of initial diagnosis, peripheral blood was collected. Findings and limits, study-wide: Ophthalmopathy, which appeared later, was predicted by the model a median 6.5 months before onset. Among clonotypes expanded in thyroid above 0.001, most were also found in blood.

RNA transcripts provided the source from which TCR beta CDR3 regions were amplified. First-round RT-PCR of the TCR CDR3 relied on the HTBI primer set. TCRdb fed the multiplex PCR reads into MiXCR, producing one record per CDR3 protein. The table includes roughly 400,000 distinct CDR3 sequences, 20% to 25% detected once. Germline V gene sequence: CDR1 MDHEN, CDR2 SYDVKM. The length of the CDR3 is 14 residues. Between the trimmed V and J ends, which lost 7 bases and 8 bases, there was a span of 18 bases. This clonotype was observed a few times. As yet, its antigen is unknown. The material sequenced was blood. V is TRBV28 and J is TRBJ1-5; D remains unclear. The receptor was derived from a man over 45 with Graves' hyperthyroidism. The CDR3 spells CASTPGEGIKPQHF. CDR3 DNA sequence: TGTGCCAGCACCCCGGGAGAGGGAATCAAGCCCCAGCATTTT. The full variable domain, rest sourced from reference TRBV28 and TRBJ1-5, is DVKVTQSSRYLVKRTGEKVFLECVQDMDHENMFWYRQDPGLGLRLIYFSYDVKMKEKGDIPEGYSVSREKKERFSLILESASTNQTSMYLCASTPGEGIKPQHFGDGTRLSIL.